This TCR beta chain was documented in a study of beta chain features in type 1 diabetes. Overall study findings and caveats: Patients with Type 1 diabetes showed moderately but significantly shorter TCRB CDR3s in all four CD4+ subsets.

This clone was seen more than once but under ten times. The antigen is not known. This CDR3 is built from 11 residues. V lost 9 bases and J lost 5, with 8 bases in between. From germline, CDR1 is LNHDA and CDR2 SQIVND (reference sequence). The investigators reverse transcribed all of the isolated RNA, so they sequenced expressed TCRB transcripts. Clones were read by immunoSEQ multiplex PCR, and TCRdb kept only the in-frame ones, dropping some. The table has around 710,000 clones, roughly 12% seen once. Input material: naive CD4+ T cells from blood. This chain links TRBV19 with TRBJ2-1; the D is unclear. The TCR was taken from a man aged 30 to 39 with type 1 diabetes. The CDR3 spells CASQRNNEQFF. Here the CDR3 DNA reads TGTGCCAGCCAAAGGAACAATGAGCAGTTCTTC. The full variable domain, in which reference TRBV19 and TRBJ2-1 provide the parts outside the CDR3, is DGGITQSPKYLFRKEGQNVTLSCEQNLNHDAMYWYRQDPGQGLRLIYYSQIVNDFQKGDIAEGYSVSREKKESFPLTVTSAQKNPTAFYLCASQRNNEQFFGPGTRLTVL.